Listed below are T cell receptor beta chains from one sample, sequenced in a study of shared T cell receptors in the human thymus. Profiling relied on immunoSEQ multiplex PCR, and the TCRdb table lists in-frame clones only, not all of them. The profile shows some 400,000 clones, 95% of them singletons. The specimen sequenced was thymocytes. These TCRs come from a human donor. CDR3s include the opening cysteine and the closing phenylalanine or tryptophan. A D gene is named only where the DNA matches it firmly. Part of the rows lack a size; the others show once, few, many or a class for expanded clones.

size	V	D	J	DNA	CDR3
.	TRBV30	.	TRBJ1-2	TGTGCCTGGAGTGGACGGAACCTTAACGGGAGGGTGGGCTATGGCTACACCTTC	CAWSGRNLNGRVGYGYTF
.	TRBV27	TRBD1	TRBJ2-7	TGTGCCAGCGCCTACAGGGGGCTAAGTACCTACGAGCAGTACTTC	CASAYRGLSTYEQYF
.	TRBV10-3	TRBD1	TRBJ2-7	TGTGCCATCAGTGAGACCCGGGACAGGGCCCACTACGAGCAGTACTTC	CAISETRDRAHYEQYF
.	TRBV5-1	TRBD2	TRBJ2-1	TGCGCCAGCAGCCCTAAGCGGGAGCTAGATGAGCAGTTCTTC	CASSPKRELDEQFF
.	TRBV2	.	TRBJ2-5	TGTGCCAGCAGTCGGAGGGGGAGGCAAGAGACCCAGTACTTC	CASSRRGRQETQYF
once	TRBV11-3	TRBD2	TRBJ2-2	TGTGCCAGCAGCTTAGATCAGAGGCCGGGGGGGAACACCGGGGAGCTGTTTTTT	CASSLDQRPGGNTGELFF
.	TRBV7-2	TRBD1	TRBJ2-5	TGTGCCAGCAGCCCCACCGGGACAGGGGGCGGGCAAGAGACCCAGTACTTC	CASSPTGTGGGQETQYF
.	TRBV6-1	TRBD1	TRBJ1-5	TGTGCCAGCAGTGAAAATTACAACAGGGGGCCTGGCAATCAGCCCCAGCATTTT	CASSENYNRGPGNQPQHF
.	TRBV27	.	TRBJ1-5	TGTGCCAGCAGTTTATTGGGGCGGGGGCCCTTCGGAAATCAGCCCCAGCATTTT	CASSLLGRGPFGNQPQHF
.	TRBV28	.	TRBJ1-5	TGTGCCAGCAGTTTAGAACCCAGGCCCCTAAATCAGCCCCAGCATTTT	CASSLEPRPLNQPQHF
.	TRBV5-8	.	TRBJ1-2	TGTGCCAGCAGCTTGGCCTTTGGCGGAGCCTGGGGTGGCTACACCTTC	CASSLAFGGAWGGYTF
.	TRBV10-1	.	TRBJ2-7	TGCGCCAGCAGTGAGAACGGGAGCTCCTACGAGCAGTACTTC	CASSENGSSYEQYF
.	TRBV18	.	TRBJ1-5	TGTGCCAGCTCACCAACTCGGGAAGGTGCGGATCAGCCCCAGCATTTT	CASSPTREGADQPQHF
.	TRBV11-1	.	TRBJ1-6	TGTGCCAGCAGCCAACCTCGGACGAGCTCCTATAATTCACCCCTCCACTTT	CASSQPRTSSYNSPLHF
.	TRBV18	.	TRBJ2-7	TGTGCCAGCTCACCGGAAACCCCCGAGCAGTACTTC	CASSPETPEQYF
.	TRBV4-3	TRBD2	TRBJ2-1	TGCGCCAGCAGCAAGGGACTAGCGGGACAAGAGCAGTTCTTC	CASSKGLAGQEQFF
.	TRBV30	.	TRBJ1-4	TGTGCCTGGACCCTGAACTCGGGGGGAACAACTAATGAAAAACTGTTTTTT	CAWTLNSGGTTNEKLFF
.	TRBV6-5	TRBD1	TRBJ1-5	TGTGCCACTTCGGGACAGGGGGACAATCAGCCCCAGCATTTT	CATSGQGDNQPQHF
.	TRBV4-2	.	TRBJ2-7	TGTGCCAGCAGCCACAGGGAATCCTACGAGCAGTACTTC	CASSHRESYEQYF
.	TRBV27	.	TRBJ2-1	TGTGCCAGCAGGACCCCGGGCGAGCAGTTCTTC	CASRTPGEQFF
once	TRBV10-3	.	TRBJ2-2	TGTGCCATCAGTGCCGGGACCGGGGAGCTGTTTTTT	CAISAGTGELFF
.	TRBV2	TRBD2	TRBJ2-7	TGTGCCAGCAGAACATTAGGGACTAGCGGCTACGAGCAGTACTTC	CASRTLGTSGYEQYF
.	TRBV27	TRBD1	TRBJ1-2	TGTGCCAGCAGGACGACAGGGAACTATGGCTACACCTTC	CASRTTGNYGYTF
once	TRBV7-9	TRBD1	TRBJ2-7	TGTGCCAGCAGCCCAAGAGGGGACAGGACCTACGAGCAGTACTTC	CASSPRGDRTYEQYF
.	TRBV9	TRBD2	TRBJ2-7	TGTGCCAGCAGCGTAGGACCTTTTAAGCGGGAGGACTACGAGCAGTACTTC	CASSVGPFKREDYEQYF
.	TRBV7-9	.	TRBJ1-1	TGTGCCAGCAGCCTCCTTAGGTCGTGCGGACCGAACACTGAAGCTTTCTTT	CASSLLRSCGPNTEAFF
.	TRBV4-1	.	TRBJ2-4	TGCGCCAGTCGTTACAGATGGGCGGAGGTGGACATTCAGTACTTC	CASRYRWAEVDIQYF
.	TRBV28	TRBD1	TRBJ2-7	TGTGCCAGCAGTTTACAGGGACAGGGGGTATACGAGCAGTACTTC	CASSLQGQGVYEQYF
.	TRBV13	.	TRBJ2-1	TGTGCCAGCCGCCTAGCCACGTGGAACTCCAAATACAATGAGCAGTTCTTC	CASRLATWNSKYNEQFF
.	TRBV6-5	TRBD2	TRBJ2-1	TGTGCCAGCAGCATCGCGGGAGTCCTATACAATGAGCAGTTCTTC	CASSIAGVLYNEQFF
.	TRBV27	.	TRBJ2-7	TGTGCCAGCAGTTTCTGTGGCTCCTACGAGCAGTACTTC	CASSFCGSYEQYF
.	TRBV16	.	TRBJ1-2	TGTGCCAGCAGCCCCCCTGACCGGGACATCTCTTGGGGGGGCTACACCTTC	CASSPPDRDISWGGYTF
.	TRBV5-1	.	TRBJ2-5	TGCGCCAGCAGCTTGCGGTTCGGTCAAGTTACCGAAGAGACCCAGTACTTC	CASSLRFGQVTEETQYF
.	TRBV5-1	.	TRBJ2-2	TGCGCCAGCGGCTTCCTCAGCCGGGACCCCATCCCCTCCTCGAACACCGGGGAGCTGTTTTTT	CASGFLSRDPIPSSNTGELFF
.	TRBV5-1	.	TRBJ1-1	TGCGCCAGCAGCTTGGACCGGGGTGACTCGACTGAAGCTTTCTTT	CASSLDRGDSTEAFF
.	TRBV6-5	.	TRBJ2-7	TGTGCCAGCAGTTACAACCCCCCGGGCTACGAGCAGTACTTC	CASSYNPPGYEQYF
once	TRBV13	TRBD2	TRBJ2-2	TGTGCCAGCAGCCCACAGCCGGGCGGGAGGGCGAACGGGGAGCTGTTTTTT	CASSPQPGGRANGELFF
.	TRBV25-1	TRBD2	TRBJ2-1	TGTGCCAGCAGTGGAGACGGGAGGGAATACAATGAGCAGTTCTTC	CASSGDGREYNEQFF
.	TRBV7-2	TRBD2	TRBJ2-7	TGTGCCAGCAGCTCTGGACTAGTTTCGCCCGAGCAGTACTTC	CASSSGLVSPEQYF
.	TRBV28	TRBD1	TRBJ2-7	TGTGCCAGCACCCGCAGGGGGCCCCTCGCCTACGAGCAGTACTTC	CASTRRGPLAYEQYF
.	TRBV5-6	.	TRBJ2-2	TGTGCCAGCAGCTTGGCCAGGGGCCCCGCGAACACCGGGGAGCTGTTTTTT	CASSLARGPANTGELFF
.	TRBV9	.	TRBJ1-3	TGTGCCAGCAGGAGGGGTTCGAGTGGAAACACCATATATTTT	CASRRGSSGNTIYF
.	TRBV10-1	.	TRBJ2-4	TGCGCCAGCAGTGAAGGAGAATGGCGGGACGGAACCAAAAACATTCAGTACTTC	CASSEGEWRDGTKNIQYF
.	TRBV11-2	.	TRBJ2-7	TGTGCCAGCAGCTTACACCTCCACCGCGTCTCCTACGAGCAGTACTTC	CASSLHLHRVSYEQYF
.	TRBV13	.	TRBJ2-1	TGTGCCAGCAGTCACCCTTTGGAGTCTGAGCAGTTCTTC	CASSHPLESEQFF
.	TRBV4-1	TRBD1	TRBJ2-7	TGCGCCAGCAGCCAAGTCCATACGGGACAGGGTACCCAAAAGTACTTC	CASSQVHTGQGTQKYF
.	TRBV27	.	TRBJ1-4	TGTGCCAGCAGTTCACCCCGACGGGGGGCTAATGAAAAACTGTTTTTT	CASSSPRRGANEKLFF
.	TRBV2	TRBD1	TRBJ1-4	TGTGCCAGCAGTTCACAGGGGAGGAAGGAAAAACTGTTTTTT	CASSSQGRKEKLFF
.	TRBV5-1	TRBD2	TRBJ2-3	TGCGCCAGCAGCTTGGTGTCATATTCGGTTCTGGAGGGAGGGCCAGATACGCAGTATTTT	CASSLVSYSVLEGGPDTQYF